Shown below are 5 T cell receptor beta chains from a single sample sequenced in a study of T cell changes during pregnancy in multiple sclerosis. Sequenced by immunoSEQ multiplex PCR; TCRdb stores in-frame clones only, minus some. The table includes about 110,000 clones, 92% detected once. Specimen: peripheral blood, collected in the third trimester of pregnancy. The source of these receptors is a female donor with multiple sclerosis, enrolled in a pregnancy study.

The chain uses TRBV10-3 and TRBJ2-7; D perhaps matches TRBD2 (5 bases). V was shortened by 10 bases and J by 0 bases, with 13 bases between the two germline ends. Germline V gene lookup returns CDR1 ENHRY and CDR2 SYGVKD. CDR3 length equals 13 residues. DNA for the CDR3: TGTGCCACCGGGAACGGACTCTCCTACGAGCAGTACTTC. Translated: CATGNGLSYEQYF.

CDR3 sequence reads: CASPFAASYEQYF. The CDR3 coding sequence is TGTGCCAGCCCCTTTGCGGCTAGCTACGAGCAGTACTTC. The chain has TRBV6-1 and TRBJ2-7; D call uncertain. Trimming stripped 8 bases from V and 3 bases from J, with 14 bases between. CDR1 is MNHNS and CDR2 is SASEGT in the germline V gene. The CDR3 has 13 amino acids.

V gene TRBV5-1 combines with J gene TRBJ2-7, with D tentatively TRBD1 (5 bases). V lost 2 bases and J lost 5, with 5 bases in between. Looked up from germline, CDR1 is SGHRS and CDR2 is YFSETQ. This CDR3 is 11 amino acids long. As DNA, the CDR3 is TGCGCCAGCAGCTTAGGGGACGAGCAGTACTTC. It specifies CASSLGDEQYF.

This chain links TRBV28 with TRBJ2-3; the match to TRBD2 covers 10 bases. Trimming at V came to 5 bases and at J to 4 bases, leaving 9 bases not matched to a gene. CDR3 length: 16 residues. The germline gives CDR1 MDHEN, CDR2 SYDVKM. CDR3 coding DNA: TGTGCCAGCAGTACCCGTGGAGCGGGGGGGCCAGATACGCAGTATTTT. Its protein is CASSTRGAGGPDTQYF.

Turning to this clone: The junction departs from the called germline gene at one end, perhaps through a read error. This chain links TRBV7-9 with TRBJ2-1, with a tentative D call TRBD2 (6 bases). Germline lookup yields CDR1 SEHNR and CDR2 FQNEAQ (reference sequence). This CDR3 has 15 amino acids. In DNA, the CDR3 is TGTGCCAGCAGCGTAGCCGGGACTGGAGGGCGTGAGCAGTTCTTC. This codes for CASSVAGTGGREQFF.